The rows below give T cell receptor beta chains drawn from one sample of a study of CD8 T cells in Susac syndrome. Via MiXCR, TCRdb re-called the immunoSEQ multiplex PCR reads, giving one row per CDR3 protein. The profile shows about 140,000 distinct CDR3 sequences, roughly 94% of them singletons. Sequenced material: CD8+ T cells from PBMCs. These receptors were collected from a human donor in good health. Each CDR3 is given with its conserved first and last residue. Fields, in order: V gene, J gene, clone size, D gene, CDR3 DNA, CDR3 protein. D genes are given only for firm matches. Some rows have no size entry. The others give once, few or many, or a class for an expanded clone.

v_call: TRBV7-2
j_call: TRBJ2-3
clone_size: once
d_call: TRBD2
cdr3_nt: TGTGCCAGCAGCTCAGGGACTAGCAGCACAGATACGCAGTATTTT
cdr3_aa: CASSSGTSSTDTQYF

v_call: TRBV7-9
j_call: TRBJ1-5
clone_size: -
d_call: -
cdr3_nt: TGTGCCAGCAGCTTAGCTTCAGGGGCGGAGGGCAATCAGCCCCAGCATTTT
cdr3_aa: CASSLASGAEGNQPQHF

v_call: TRBV3-1
j_call: TRBJ2-7
clone_size: -
d_call: -
cdr3_nt: TGTGCCAGCAGCCAAGCCCCGGACTTCGAGCAGTACTTC
cdr3_aa: CASSQAPDFEQYF

v_call: TRBV4-3
j_call: TRBJ2-2
clone_size: -
d_call: TRBD1
cdr3_nt: TGCGCCAGCAGCCAAGATTATAGACAGGGGAGCTCCGCCGGGGAGCTGTTTTTT
cdr3_aa: CASSQDYRQGSSAGELFF

v_call: TRBV7-9
j_call: TRBJ2-6
clone_size: once
d_call: -
cdr3_nt: TGTGCCAGCAGTCTTAGGTGGGACTTGAGCTCTGGGGCCAACGTCCTGACTTTC
cdr3_aa: CASSLRWDLSSGANVLTF

v_call: TRBV7-9
j_call: TRBJ1-1
clone_size: -
d_call: -
cdr3_nt: TGTGCCAGCAGCATCGCAATACAGGGTGAAGCTTTCTTT
cdr3_aa: CASSIAIQGEAFF

v_call: TRBV19
j_call: TRBJ2-7
clone_size: -
d_call: -
cdr3_nt: TGTGCCAGTAGCGCCGGTGGGTCCTACGAGCAGTACTTC
cdr3_aa: CASSAGGSYEQYF

v_call: TRBV27
j_call: TRBJ2-2
clone_size: -
d_call: -
cdr3_nt: TGTGCCAGCAGTTTTTGGGCCGGGGAGCTGTTTTTT
cdr3_aa: CASSFWAGELFF

v_call: TRBV28
j_call: TRBJ2-2
clone_size: -
d_call: -
cdr3_nt: TGTGCCAGCAGTTCCCTGGACAGCCGAAACACCGGGGAGCTGTTTTTT
cdr3_aa: CASSSLDSRNTGELFF

v_call: TRBV11-1
j_call: TRBJ2-1
clone_size: -
d_call: -
cdr3_nt: TGTGCCAGCAGCTTAGGGGGGCCCGGCGATGAGCAGTTCTTC
cdr3_aa: CASSLGGPGDEQFF

v_call: TRBV7-9
j_call: TRBJ2-6
clone_size: -
d_call: TRBD2
cdr3_nt: TGTGCCAGCAGCCCCATCGCGGGGGCTGGGGCCAACGTCCTGACTTTC
cdr3_aa: CASSPIAGAGANVLTF

v_call: TRBV9
j_call: TRBJ1-1
clone_size: -
d_call: -
cdr3_nt: TGTGCCAGCAGCGTAGGCCCGGGTGGCACTGAAGCTTTCTTT
cdr3_aa: CASSVGPGGTEAFF

v_call: TRBV27
j_call: TRBJ2-7
clone_size: -
d_call: -
cdr3_nt: TGTGCCAGCAGCCCCGGAGACGGTCTAAGCTCCTACGAGCAGTACTTC
cdr3_aa: CASSPGDGLSSYEQYF

v_call: TRBV5-4
j_call: TRBJ2-7
clone_size: -
d_call: TRBD1
cdr3_nt: TGTGCCAGCAGCACAACCGGGACAGGGGTTTACGAGCAGTACTTC
cdr3_aa: CASSTTGTGVYEQYF

v_call: TRBV30
j_call: TRBJ2-1
clone_size: -
d_call: TRBD1
cdr3_nt: TGTGCCTGGAGTATACAGGGGACCAATGAGCAGTTCTTC
cdr3_aa: CAWSIQGTNEQFF

v_call: TRBV7-9
j_call: TRBJ2-5
clone_size: -
d_call: TRBD2
cdr3_nt: TGTGCCAGCAGCCCGGGCGGGGGAGTCGGGGAGACCCAGTACTTC
cdr3_aa: CASSPGGGVGETQYF

v_call: TRBV20-1
j_call: TRBJ2-7
clone_size: -
d_call: -
cdr3_nt: TGCAGTGCTAGGCCGAGACTACACTCCTACGAGCAGTACTTC
cdr3_aa: CSARPRLHSYEQYF

v_call: TRBV9
j_call: TRBJ1-1
clone_size: -
d_call: TRBD1
cdr3_nt: TGTGCCAGCAGCCCGAGGACAGGGGGCCGAACTGAAGCTTTCTTT
cdr3_aa: CASSPRTGGRTEAFF

v_call: TRBV20-1
j_call: TRBJ2-7
clone_size: -
d_call: TRBD1
cdr3_nt: TGCAGTGCTAGAGGGAAGGACAGGGGGCCTCCTTACGAGCAGTACTTC
cdr3_aa: CSARGKDRGPPYEQYF

v_call: TRBV28
j_call: TRBJ1-1
clone_size: -
d_call: -
cdr3_nt: TGTGCCAGCAGTTTCGGGATTACTTTCTTT
cdr3_aa: CASSFGITFF

v_call: TRBV27
j_call: TRBJ2-7
clone_size: -
d_call: -
cdr3_nt: TGTGCCAGCAGTACCACTACTGAGCAGTACTTC
cdr3_aa: CASSTTTEQYF

v_call: TRBV15
j_call: TRBJ2-7
clone_size: -
d_call: -
cdr3_nt: TGTGCCACCAGCTCGCGGGAAGCCCGTGAGCAGTACTTC
cdr3_aa: CATSSREAREQYF

v_call: TRBV6-1
j_call: TRBJ2-1
clone_size: -
d_call: -
cdr3_nt: TGTGCCAGCAGTGAATTGGGAGCGAACCTTTACAATGAGCAGTTCTTC
cdr3_aa: CASSELGANLYNEQFF

v_call: TRBV21-1
j_call: TRBJ2-5
clone_size: -
d_call: -
cdr3_nt: TGTGCCAGCAGCAAAGACGGCGGGAGGCCGGGAGAGACCCAGTACTTC
cdr3_aa: CASSKDGGRPGETQYF

v_call: TRBV29-1
j_call: TRBJ2-1
clone_size: -
d_call: -
cdr3_nt: TGCAGCGTTGGGGCGGTCTCCTACAATGAGCAGTTCTTC
cdr3_aa: CSVGAVSYNEQFF

v_call: TRBV20-1
j_call: TRBJ1-4
clone_size: -
d_call: TRBD1
cdr3_nt: TGCAGTGCTAGAGGACAGGGGGAGAATGAAAAACTGTTTTTT
cdr3_aa: CSARGQGENEKLFF

v_call: TRBV21-1
j_call: TRBJ1-5
clone_size: -
d_call: -
cdr3_nt: TGTGCCAGCAGCGCGGTAGGAGGATTGGGTCAGCCCCAGCATTTT
cdr3_aa: CASSAVGGLGQPQHF

v_call: TRBV7-8
j_call: TRBJ2-7
clone_size: -
d_call: -
cdr3_nt: TGTGCCAGCAGCTTAGTGAGGGGCTGGGACGAGCAGTACTTC
cdr3_aa: CASSLVRGWDEQYF

v_call: TRBV15
j_call: TRBJ2-7
clone_size: -
d_call: -
cdr3_nt: TGTGCCACCAGCAGCCAACCTCCGGACGAGCAGTACTTC
cdr3_aa: CATSSQPPDEQYF

v_call: TRBV7-2
j_call: TRBJ2-3
clone_size: once
d_call: -
cdr3_nt: TGTGCCAGCAGCCTTCTCCAGGGCACAGATACGCAGTATTTT
cdr3_aa: CASSLLQGTDTQYF

v_call: TRBV4-3
j_call: TRBJ2-1
clone_size: once
d_call: TRBD2
cdr3_nt: TGCGCCAGCAGCCAAGTAAAGGGACTGGGAGGGGATGAGCAGTTCTTC
cdr3_aa: CASSQVKGLGGDEQFF

v_call: TRBV20-1
j_call: TRBJ2-2
clone_size: -
d_call: -
cdr3_nt: TGCAGTGCTCGGGATCTGGACACCGGGGAGCTGTTTTTT
cdr3_aa: CSARDLDTGELFF

v_call: TRBV15
j_call: TRBJ1-5
clone_size: -
d_call: -
cdr3_nt: TGTGCCACCAGCAGAGATTACTCGGCCCAGCATTTT
cdr3_aa: CATSRDYSAQHF

v_call: TRBV24-1
j_call: TRBJ2-3
clone_size: -
d_call: TRBD1
cdr3_nt: TGTGCCACCAGTGATGACAGGGGGCTCACAGATACGCAGTATTTT
cdr3_aa: CATSDDRGLTDTQYF

v_call: TRBV20-1
j_call: TRBJ2-1
clone_size: -
d_call: TRBD2
cdr3_nt: TGCAGTGCTAAACTAGCGGGAAGGAGTAATGAGCAGTTCTTC
cdr3_aa: CSAKLAGRSNEQFF

v_call: TRBV19
j_call: TRBJ2-7
clone_size: -
d_call: -
cdr3_nt: TGTGCCAGTAGTATTGGGGGCTACGAGCAGTACTTC
cdr3_aa: CASSIGGYEQYF

v_call: TRBV27
j_call: TRBJ2-3
clone_size: -
d_call: TRBD1
cdr3_nt: TGTGCCAGCAGGGACAGGGGGACTGTTACGCAGTATTTT
cdr3_aa: CASRDRGTVTQYF

v_call: TRBV6-1
j_call: TRBJ2-7
clone_size: -
d_call: TRBD2
cdr3_nt: TGTGCCAGCAGTCCCGGGACAGGGATCAGACTAGCGGGAGGCACCTACGAGCAGTACTTC
cdr3_aa: CASSPGTGIRLAGGTYEQYF

v_call: TRBV7-9
j_call: TRBJ2-7
clone_size: once
d_call: TRBD1
cdr3_nt: TGTGCCAGCAGGACCGGGACAGACTCCTACGAGCAGTACTTC
cdr3_aa: CASRTGTDSYEQYF

v_call: TRBV30
j_call: TRBJ2-7
clone_size: -
d_call: -
cdr3_nt: TGTGCCTGGACCCCCACCCCCTACGAGCAGTACTTC
cdr3_aa: CAWTPTPYEQYF